This T cell receptor (beta chain) was captured in a study of shared clonotypes between healthy human individuals. Study-level background: CD4 naive cells filled three plates per donor, CD4 memory three, CD8 naive two and CD8 memory one. Broader study findings: All-four-donor shared clonotypes had higher generation probabilities than non-shared clonotypes did.

Germline values: CDR1 GTSNPN, CDR2 SVGIG (reference sequence). CDR3 length equals 13 residues. V shed 4 bases and J 4 bases; nucleotides not matched to a gene: 5. This clone was found once. Its target is unknown. Every immunoSEQ plate was one replicate of a subset's evenly spread DNA. Repertoires were generated with immunoSEQ multiplex PCR, while TCRdb's copy carries only in-frame clones and drops some. Of around 1,100,000 clones listed, around three quarters were seen once; the top ten hold 0.89%. The clonotype comes from a man aged 18 to 29 in good health. Some clones in this sample may be carry-over from other donors' samples. The chain combines TRBV30 with TRBJ2-3, with TRBD2 matching over 7 bases. Sequenced input: memory CD4+ T cells from PBMCs. Subset indicated: CD45RA-negative fraction. The CDR3 spells CAWNWAGADTQYF. CDR3 in DNA: TGTGCCTGGAACTGGGCGGGAGCAGATACGCAGTATTTT.